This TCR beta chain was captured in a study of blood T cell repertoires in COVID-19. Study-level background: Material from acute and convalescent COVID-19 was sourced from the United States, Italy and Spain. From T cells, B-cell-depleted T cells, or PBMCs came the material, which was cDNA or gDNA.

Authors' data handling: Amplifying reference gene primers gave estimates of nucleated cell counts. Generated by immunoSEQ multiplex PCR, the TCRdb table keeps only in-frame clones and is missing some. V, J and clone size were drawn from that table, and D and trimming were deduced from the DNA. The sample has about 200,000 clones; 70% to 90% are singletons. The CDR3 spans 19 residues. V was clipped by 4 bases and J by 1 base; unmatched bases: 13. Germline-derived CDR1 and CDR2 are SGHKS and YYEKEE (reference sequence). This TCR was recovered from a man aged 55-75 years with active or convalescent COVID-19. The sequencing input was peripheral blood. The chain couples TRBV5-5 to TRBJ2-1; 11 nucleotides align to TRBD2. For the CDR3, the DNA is TGTGCCAGCAGCCTCTCTGTTGTAGCGGGGGGGCGGTCCTACAATGAGCAGTTCTTC. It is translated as CASSLSVVAGGRSYNEQFF.